One sample yielded the 22 T cell receptor beta chains listed below, sequenced in a study of blood T cell repertoires in COVID-19. The assay was immunoSEQ multiplex PCR, and TCRdb's table has in-frame clones only and misses some. The sample records 70,000 to 95,000 clones, under 85% being singletons. The sequenced sample was peripheral blood. These receptors all come from a human donor in a cohort sampled during active COVID-19.

The chain has TRBV5-1 and TRBJ1-6; 7 bases fit TRBD1. Germline V gene data show CDR1 as SGHRS and CDR2 as YFSETQ. After removal of 3 bases from V and 6 bases from J, the junction contained 6 bases not matched to a gene. CDR3 length equals 15 residues. CDR3 amino acids: CASSSRTGFNSPLHF. CDR3 in DNA: TGCGCCAGCAGCTCCAGGACAGGCTTTAATTCACCCCTCCACTTT.

V gene TRBV6-5 combines with J gene TRBJ2-3; weak D call: TRBD1 (6 bases). Trimming stripped 5 bases from V and 2 bases from J, with 11 bases between. CDR1 is MNHEY and CDR2 is SVGAGI in the germline V gene. This CDR3 is built from 14 residues. Here the CDR3 DNA reads TGTGCCAGCAGTAACAGGGCCTACACAGATACGCAGTATTTT. Translated, it gives CASSNRAYTDTQYF.

The chain links TRBV11-1 to TRBJ2-2; D remains unclear. The CDR3 has 14 residues. V shed 2 bases and J shed 5 bases, with 9 bases lying between them. Germline loops: CDR1 SGHAT, CDR2 FQDESV (reference sequence). CDR3 sequence: CASSLLVRTGELFF. DNA of the CDR3: TGTGCCAGCAGCTTACTCGTCAGGACCGGGGAGCTGTTTTTT.

V gene TRBV5-1 combines with J gene TRBJ2-2; D unclear. Looked up from germline, CDR1 is SGHRS and CDR2 is YFSETQ. This CDR3 contains 15 residues. Trimming shortened V by 0 bases and J by 1 base, and 7 bases separated the two germline ends. The CDR3 DNA reads as TGCGCCAGCAGCTTGGCGTCGGTGAACACCGGGGAGCTGTTTTTT. Encoded protein: CASSLASVNTGELFF. The whole variable domain, filled in from reference TRBV5-1 and TRBJ2-2, reads KAGVTQTPRYLIKTRGQQVTLSCSPISGHRSVSWYQQTPGQGLQFLFEYFSETQRNKGNFPGRFSGRQFSNSRSEMNVSTLELGDSALYLCASSLASVNTGELFFGEGSRLTVL.

The rearrangement links TRBV5-1 to TRBJ1-4; 9 bases fit TRBD1. Germline V gene data show CDR1 as SGHRS and CDR2 as YFSETQ. V shed 3 bases and J 7 bases; nucleotides not matched to a gene: 4. The CDR3 has 14 residues. The CDR3 DNA follows: TGCGCCAGCAGCTCCTTGGACAGGGGTGAAAAACTGTTTTTT. As protein: CASSSLDRGEKLFF.

The chain carries TRBV9 and TRBJ2-3; TRBD1 agrees at 8 bases. The CDR3 consists of 14 residues. The V segment lost 4 bases and the J segment 1 base; nucleotides outside the gene matches: 2. Germline-derived CDR1 and CDR2 are SGDLS and YYNGEE. In nucleotides, the CDR3 is TGTGCCAGCAGCTTGGGACAGGGCACAGATACGCAGTATTTT. It translates to CASSLGQGTDTQYF.

The CDR3 region has the DNA TGTGCCAGCAGCTTATGGGGACAGTCGAGCAATCAGCCCCAGCATTTT. Translated, it gives CASSLWGQSSNQPQHF. The rearrangement links TRBV7-9 to TRBJ1-5, with TRBD1 matching over 7 bases. There are 16 residues in the CDR3. The ends lost 2 bases at V and 1 base at J; junction bases unmatched: 5. CDR1 SEHNR and CDR2 FQNEAQ come from the germline V gene (reference sequence).

The table lists this clone with a few counts. The chain combines TRBV14 with TRBJ2-1; TRBD1 matches at 12 bases. The CDR3 is made up of 17 amino acids. V was pared by 4 bases and J by 7 bases, with 11 bases of the junction left unmatched. CDR1 SGHDN and CDR2 FVKESK come from the germline V gene. This CDR3 reads CASSLYAGTGGLNEQFF. For the CDR3, the DNA is TGTGCCAGCAGCCTTTATGCCGGGACAGGGGGCTTAAATGAGCAGTTCTTC.

This clone was counted a few times. For the CDR3, the DNA is TGTGCCACCCGCACCGGACACCGCTATGGCTACACCTTC. Encoded protein: CATRTGHRYGYTF. The V and J genes are TRBV10-3 and TRBJ1-2, with TRBD1 as a possible D gene (5 bases). Germline CDR1 is ENHRY and CDR2 is SYGVKD. The CDR3 covers 13 residues. Trimming cost V 10 bases and J 4 bases, with 16 bases left between them.

Only one count was recorded for this clone. This chain links TRBV9 with TRBJ2-1; D gene ambiguous. V was pared by 2 bases and J by 3 bases, with 15 bases between. This CDR3 is built from 16 residues. From germline, CDR1 is SGDLS and CDR2 YYNGEE. CDR3 bases: TGTGCCAGCAGCGTCTCGTACGTACCGCGCTACAATGAGCAGTTCTTC. Protein: CASSVSYVPRYNEQFF.

The CDR3 bases are TGTGCCAGCAGCTACTACACTGAAGCTTTCTTT. It encodes CASSYYTEAFF. V and J are TRBV5-8 and TRBJ1-1; no definite D call. The CDR3 spans 11 residues. Germline V gene lookup returns CDR1 SGHTS and CDR2 YDEGEE. V lost 3 bases and J lost 3, with 3 bases in between.

This chain joins TRBV5-1 and TRBJ1-1; D unclear. The germline V gene encodes CDR1 SGHRS and CDR2 YFSETQ. Trimming took 2 bases from V and 0 from J, leaving 8 bases between them. The CDR3 has 14 residues. CDR3 residues: CASSFRVMNTEAFF. CDR3 nucleotides: TGCGCCAGCAGCTTTCGCGTGATGAACACTGAAGCTTTCTTT.

The chain carries TRBV11-2 and TRBJ2-7; 7 nucleotides agree with TRBD1. Germline lookup yields CDR1 SGHAT and CDR2 FQNNGV. V lost 3 bases and J lost 4; bases outside the gene matches: 6. The CDR3 sequence is 14 residues long. The CDR3 loop is CASSFATGKYEQYF. CDR3 DNA: TGTGCCAGCAGCTTCGCGACAGGGAAGTACGAGCAGTACTTC.

The chain has TRBV21-1 and TRBJ1-5. TRBV21-1 constitutes a pseudogene. The CDR3 spans 17 residues. The CDR3 loop reads CASSKGSRDPIREPQHF. CDR3 in DNA: TGTGCCAGCAGCAAAGGCTCGCGGGATCCCATAAGAGAGCCCCAGCATTTT.

CDR3 protein: CSASPSGGKDEQFF. CDR3 nucleotide sequence: TGCAGTGCTAGTCCCAGCGGGGGGAAGGATGAGCAGTTCTTC. This rearrangement joins TRBV20-1 to TRBJ2-1, with 9 nucleotides matching TRBD2. Germline V gene sequence: CDR1 DFQATT, CDR2 SNEGSKA (reference sequence). With V trimmed by 3 bases and J by 8 bases, 8 bases remained unmatched. The CDR3 extends over 14 amino acids.

This clone appeared a few times. This rearrangement joins TRBV6-1 to TRBJ1-5; D is undetermined. There are 13 residues in the CDR3. Germline-derived CDR1 and CDR2 are MNHNS and SASEGT. Trimming removed 1 base from V and 9 bases from J, with 10 bases in between. The CDR3 bases are TGTGCCAGCAGTGAAGTCCGGGTTTGGCCCCAGCATTTT. Protein product: CASSEVRVWPQHF.

The genes are TRBV7-9 and TRBJ1-1; D possibly corresponds to TRBD1 (5 bases). Germline-derived CDR1 and CDR2 are SEHNR and FQNEAQ (reference sequence). With 1 base removed from V and 0 bases from J, the gap between germline ends came to 9 bases. CDR3 size: 15 residues. CDR3: CASSLDGTVNTEAFF. The CDR3 DNA reads as TGTGCCAGCAGCTTAGATGGGACTGTGAACACTGAAGCTTTCTTT.

This rearrangement joins TRBV18 to TRBJ2-3; D perhaps matches TRBD2 (6 bases). Germline values: CDR1 KGHSH, CDR2 LQKENI. V was cut by 3 bases and J by 1 base, with 11 bases left in between. The length of the CDR3 is 15 residues. In DNA form, the CDR3 reads TGTGCCAGCTCACCTACGGGACTCCGCACAGATACGCAGTATTTT. Translating it yields CASSPTGLRTDTQYF.

This clone has just one count. The gene calls are TRBV6-5 and TRBJ2-7; 10 bases line up with TRBD1. The CDR3 contains 15 residues. The V and J ends lost 7 bases and 4 bases, in that order; junction bases with no gene match: 10. CDR1 is MNHEY, CDR2 SVGAGI, per germline. The CDR3: CASKAARTGGYEQYF. Here the CDR3 DNA reads TGTGCCAGCAAAGCCGCAAGGACAGGGGGTTACGAGCAGTACTTC.

This sequence joins TRBV7-8 and TRBJ2-2; D not certain. Germline V gives CDR1 SGHVS, CDR2 FQNEAQ. This CDR3 comprises 14 residues. Trimming left V 5 bases short and J 6 bases short, with 13 bases between. CDR3 residues: CASSPTGYPGELFF. For the CDR3, the DNA is TGTGCCAGCAGCCCGACCGGGTACCCCGGGGAGCTGTTTTTT. Together with reference TRBV7-8 and TRBJ2-2, the CDR3 gives the full variable domain: GAGVSQSPRYKVAKRGQDVALRCDPISGHVSLFWYQQALGQGPEFLTYFQNEAQLDKSGLPSDRFFAERPEGSVSTLKIQRTQQEDSAVYLCASSPTGYPGELFFGEGSRLTVL.

The chain employs TRBV7-9 and TRBJ1-2, with 7 bases aligning to TRBD1. From germline, CDR1 is SEHNR and CDR2 FQNEAQ (reference sequence). The V segment lost 4 bases and the J segment 8 bases; nucleotides outside the gene matches: 10. This CDR3 contains 14 residues. CDR3 amino acids: CASSSQGGAGGYTF. The CDR3 nucleotides read TGTGCCAGCAGCTCCCAAGGGGGCGCGGGAGGCTACACCTTC.

This chain joins TRBV7-9 and TRBJ2-3; D is perhaps TRBD2 (5 bases). The CDR3 contains 17 residues. Germline CDR1 and CDR2: SEHNR and FQNEAQ (reference sequence). V was shortened by 5 bases and J by 2 bases, with 20 bases between the two germline ends. CDR3 sequence reads: CASSRDRAGPLTDTQYF. The DNA of the CDR3 is TGTGCCAGCAGCCGGGATCGGGCAGGACCCCTCACAGATACGCAGTATTTT.